The T cell receptor beta chain described here comes from a study of radiation and T cells in renal cell carcinoma. Method: immunoSEQ multiplex PCR; TCRdb's copy keeps in-frame clones and lacks some. Of around 180,000 clones listed, 88% are singletons. A word on this clone: As yet, its antigen is unknown.

Study-wide findings and caveats: In blood, top tumor clones expanded by 2 weeks, shrinking by 4.

The time point is: blood 4 weeks post-SBRT, at nephrectomy. Treatment denoted: 15 Gy SBRT to primary tumor, nephrectomy 4 weeks later. Nephrectomy followed 15 Gy stereotactic body radiation by 4 weeks. This sequence was found in a woman aged 45 to 65 with renal cell carcinoma. The input for sequencing was blood, taken from a patient whose treatment included radiotherapy and nephrectomy.

CDR3 coding DNA: TGTGCCAGCAGCCCAAGGACCGGACGAATCACCGGGGAGCTGTTTTTT. It yields the protein CASSPRTGRITGELFF. This chain connects TRBV5-6 to TRBJ2-2; D not resolved. This CDR3 comprises 16 residues. CDR1 and CDR2 (germline): SGHDT, YYEEEE. The germline V and J ends were trimmed by 4 bases and 4 bases, with 17 bases remaining between them.